This T cell receptor beta chain was identified in a study of response to subunit inactivated influenza vaccine. From the RT-PCR reads, TCRdb called clonotypes with MiXCR, one entry per CDR3 protein. In the table there are about 170,000 distinct CDR3 sequences, roughly 12% of which are singletons. The same sample was also used in a study of T cells expressing NK-cell markers. That source reports: 5'RACE template switching with UMIs produced the TCR beta cDNA.

The sequence was obtained from a man aged 50 to 59 who received an inactivated influenza vaccine. This specimen consisted of CD8+ T cells sorted from PBMCs, obtained 11 to 12 days after vaccination.

Here the CDR3 DNA reads TGTGCCAGCAGTTACCAGGAGGGTTACGAGCAGTACTTC. Its translation: CASSYQEGYEQYF. This chain uses TRBV6-6 with TRBJ2-7, with D possibly matching TRBD2 (6 bases). Germline V gives CDR1 MNHNY, CDR2 SVGAGI (reference sequence). V gave up 2 bases and J gave up 4 bases, with 9 bases separating them. The CDR3 contains 13 residues.